This entry concerns a single T cell receptor (beta chain). Measured with immunoSEQ multiplex PCR; TCRdb has only the in-frame clones, and not every one. Here the sample spans some 200,000 clones, 75% to 85% being singletons. This CDR3 is built from 13 residues. The junction had 4 bases not matched to a gene; V was cut back by 0 bases and J by 7 bases. Germline V gene data show CDR1 as SGHRS and CDR2 as YFSETQ. The record originates from a study of blood T cell repertoires in COVID-19. The source is a human donor in a cohort sampled during active COVID-19. Specimen: peripheral blood. This chain connects TRBV5-1 to TRBJ2-7; TRBD2 matches 7 bases. The CDR3 is CASSLGGAGEQYF. The CDR3 region has the DNA TGCGCCAGCAGCTTGGGAGGAGCGGGAGAGCAGTACTTC.